The entry below gives a single TCR beta chain sequence along with its context. Measured with immunoSEQ multiplex PCR; TCRdb has only the in-frame clones, and not every one. The sample lists around 100,000 clones, over 75% occurring once. The CDR3 runs 15 residues. V was cut by 2 bases and J by 3 bases, with 12 bases left in between. Germline-derived CDR1 and CDR2 are MNHEY and SVGAGI. These data come from a study of blood T cell repertoires in COVID-19. Study-level background: PBMCs, B-cell-depleted T cells, or T cells provided the cDNA or gDNA that made up the material.

The J gene is TRBJ2-3, the V gene TRBV6-5; D remains unclear. This sequence was found in a man aged 25 to 45 in a cohort sampled during active COVID-19. The sequencing input was peripheral blood. In nucleotides, the CDR3 is TGTGCCAGCAGTTACCGGGTCGACGGGACAGATACGCAGTATTTT. This sequence encodes CASSYRVDGTDTQYF.